The 10 T cell receptor beta chains reported below all come from one sample, sequenced in a study of T-cell memory formation after mild COVID-19. Each CDR3 protein is one row after TCRdb ran MiXCR on the 5' RACE reads. The table has fewer than 200,000 distinct CDR3 sequences, roughly 20% seen once. Input material: PBMCs or a T cell subset sorted from them (not recorded which). The receptors were gathered from a man aged 18 to 29 who had mild COVID-19 (a few samples of this study predate the infection). Cell type and time point are not known.

V gene TRBV29-1 combines with J gene TRBJ2-7; the D gene could be TRBD1 or TRBD2 (5 bases each). V dropped 7 bases and J dropped 4 bases, with 20 bases sitting between them. Germline V gives CDR1 SQVTM, CDR2 ANQGSEA. This CDR3 contains 14 residues. CDR3: CSARDGEYRYEQYV. In nucleotides, the CDR3 is TGCAGCGCCCGGGACGGCGAATATAGATACGAGCAGTACGTC.

The chain joins TRBV7-3 to TRBJ2-6; D call uncertain. The CDR3 has 14 residues. V was shortened by 2 bases and J by 10 bases, with 12 bases between the two germline ends. Germline lookup yields CDR1 SGHTA and CDR2 FQGTGA. CDR3 sequence reads: CASSLPSNGNVLTF. The DNA of the CDR3 is TGTGCCAGCAGCTTACCCAGCAACGGGAACGTCCTGACTTTC.

This clonotype has more than one count but fewer than ten. J is TRBJ1-4 and V is TRBV14; the D gene is possibly TRBD1 (5 bases). The germline V gene encodes CDR1 SGHDN and CDR2 FVKESK. V lost 4 bases and J 0 bases, leaving 18 bases between the germline ends. This CDR3 has 18 residues. As DNA, the CDR3 is TGTGCCAGCAGCCGAGCCTTCCGGGGGTATACAACTAATGAAAAACTGTTTTTT. It yields the protein CASSRAFRGYTTNEKLFF.

A few counts support this clonotype. V and J are TRBV7-8 and TRBJ2-7, with 10 bases identical to TRBD2. Germline values: CDR1 SGHVS, CDR2 FQNEAQ. The V segment lost 1 base and the J segment 6 bases; nucleotides outside the gene matches: 6. The CDR3 length is 15 residues. This CDR3 reads CASSLERLAGAEQYF. The DNA for the CDR3 is TGTGCCAGCAGCTTAGAAAGGCTAGCGGGGGCCGAGCAGTACTTC.

This clonotype was seen many times. CDR3 DNA sequence: TGTGCCAGCAGCTTAGAACTTAAAGAAACGCAGTATTTT. Protein: CASSLELKETQYF. The chain carries TRBV7-2 and TRBJ2-3, with D uncertain. This CDR3 spans 13 amino acids. Germline lookup yields CDR1 SGHTA and CDR2 FQGNSA. The ends were cut back, 1 base at V and 9 bases at J, with 11 bases in the middle.

The rearrangement links TRBV12-3 or TRBV12-4 to TRBJ1-5; 7 bases are shared with TRBD1. This CDR3 has 14 amino acids. J gave up 7 bases and V 8 bases, and 11 bases lay outside the gene matches. The CDR3 DNA is TGTGCCAGCGGCCCCACAGGGGAACTACAGCCCCAGCATTTT. Its translation is CASGPTGELQPQHF.

The sample holds a few counts of this clonotype. The chain has TRBV7-9 and TRBJ2-5; 12 nucleotides align to TRBD2. Germline V gene sequence: CDR1 SEHNR, CDR2 FQNEAQ (reference sequence). The CDR3 spans 15 residues. J gave up 5 bases and V 5 bases, and 6 bases lay outside the gene matches. The CDR3 reads CASSPSGGAYETQYF. The DNA of the CDR3 is TGTGCCAGCAGCCCTAGCGGGGGGGCCTACGAGACCCAGTACTTC.

This clonotype was seen many times. The J gene is TRBJ2-3, the V gene TRBV5-4, with D maybe TRBD1 (6 bases). V lost 2 bases and J 1 base, leaving 14 bases between the germline ends. The CDR3 covers 16 residues. The germline V gene encodes CDR1 SGHNT and CDR2 YYREEE (reference sequence). The CDR3 protein is CASSFRLNRGTDTQYF. The CDR3 nucleotides are TGTGCCAGCAGCTTTCGACTAAACAGGGGCACAGATACGCAGTATTTT.

The chain joins TRBV11-2 to TRBJ1-6; D not certain. CDR1 SGHAT and CDR2 FQNNGV come from the germline V gene. CDR3 size: 14 residues. Deletions cut 3 bases from V and 9 bases from J, with 12 bases between. This CDR3 is CASSFSSRASPLHF. CDR3 in DNA: TGTGCCAGCAGCTTTAGCAGCCGCGCTTCACCCCTCCACTTT.

The DNA of the CDR3 is TGTGCCAGCAGCAACAGGGTCCCCTACGAGCAGTACTTC. Its translation: CASSNRVPYEQYF. The chain is built from TRBV6-5 and TRBJ2-7, with a tentative D call TRBD1 (6 bases). This CDR3 has 13 amino acids. V was trimmed by 6 bases and J by 2 bases, leaving 11 bases between them. Germline V lookup: CDR1 MNHEY, CDR2 SVGAGI.